The source of this T cell receptor (beta chain) is a study of T cells in women clearing cervical HPV infection. A remark on this clone: The junction does not match germline at one end; this may be a read error.

Libraries were prepared by immunoSEQ multiplex PCR; TCRdb keeps only in-frame clonotypes and omits some of them. This sample's clone table lists tens of thousands of clones. The sequence was collected from a woman between 18 and 69 years old with a cervical HPV16 infection that either progressed to CIN3+ or cleared (not recorded which). Material: blood buffy coat.

The DNA read from the CDR3 is TGTGCTAGCAGCGAGAACCCTAGCGGGGGGAACACCGGGGAG. Amino acid sequence: CASSENPSGGNTGE. The full CDR3 reads CASSENPSGGNTGELFF. The chain combines TRBV7-7 with TRBJ2-2, with 10 bases matching TRBD2. From the germline J gene comes the end of the CDR3, since the read stops 3 residues before it. The germline gives CDR1 SSHAT, CDR2 FNYEAQ (reference sequence). The CDR3 loop spans 17 amino acids.